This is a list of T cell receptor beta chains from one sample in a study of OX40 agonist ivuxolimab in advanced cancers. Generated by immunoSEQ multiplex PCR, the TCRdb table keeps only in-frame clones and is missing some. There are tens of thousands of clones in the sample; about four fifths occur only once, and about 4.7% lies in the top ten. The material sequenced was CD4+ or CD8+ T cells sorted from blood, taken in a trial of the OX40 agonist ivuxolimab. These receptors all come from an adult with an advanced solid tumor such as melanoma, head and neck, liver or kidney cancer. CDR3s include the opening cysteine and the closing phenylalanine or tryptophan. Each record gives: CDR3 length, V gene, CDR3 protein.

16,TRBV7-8,CASSPVGGGTNEKLFF
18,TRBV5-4,CASSPEGSGRRTYNEQFF
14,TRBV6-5,CASSYSGAQETQYF
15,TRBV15,CATSLTSGGYNEQFF
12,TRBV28,CASSNLGSEAFF
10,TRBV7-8,CASSSGTQYF
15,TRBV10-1,CASSDPGGPGNEQFF
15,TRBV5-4,CASSFPGYRHNEQFF
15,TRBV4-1,CASSQETQSNTEAFF
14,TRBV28,CASSAGGGGETQYF
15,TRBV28,CASSLPGPPQSAQHF
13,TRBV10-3,CAISERGGETQYF
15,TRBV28,CASSYRGFGNQPQHF
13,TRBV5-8,CASRPTGGQPQHF
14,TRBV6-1,CASSPVRENTEAFF
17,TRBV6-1,CASSEVFRGSVDQPQHF
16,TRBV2,CASSDVTGGYSYEQYF
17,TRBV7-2,CASSLQVGDRGTDTQYF